This TCR beta chain emerged from a study of Ad26.COV2.S vaccination and SARS-CoV-2 variants. The CDR3 contains 15 residues. The germline V gene has CDR1 SGHNT and CDR2 YENEEA. Trimming took off 1 base at V and 5 bases at J, with 12 bases between the two ends. Assay used: immunoSEQ multiplex PCR; TCRdb lists only in-frame clones, some missing. The sample lists 500,000 or so clones; 89% were seen once. This clone was counted a few times. Its specificity is unknown. Study-wide results and limits: Placebo recipients showed lower spike-specific TCR breadth than vaccinees. Similar non-spike TCR breadth was seen in vaccine and placebo recipients.

Documented treatment: 19 received Ad26.COV2.S at low or high dose, single or two shots; about 5 received placebo; per-sample allocation not given. Sample collection was performed on day 63 after the first vaccine or placebo injection. This rearrangement joins TRBV11-3 to TRBJ1-5; D unclear. The clonotype comes from a person between 18 and 65 years old who received the Ad26.COV2.S COVID-19 vaccine or a placebo. Sequences were derived from peripheral blood, sampled in a trial of Ad26.COV2.S vaccine versus placebo. CDR3 residues: CASSLGGAEDQPQHF. For the CDR3, the DNA is TGTGCCAGCAGCTTAGGGGGTGCAGAGGATCAGCCCCAGCATTTT.